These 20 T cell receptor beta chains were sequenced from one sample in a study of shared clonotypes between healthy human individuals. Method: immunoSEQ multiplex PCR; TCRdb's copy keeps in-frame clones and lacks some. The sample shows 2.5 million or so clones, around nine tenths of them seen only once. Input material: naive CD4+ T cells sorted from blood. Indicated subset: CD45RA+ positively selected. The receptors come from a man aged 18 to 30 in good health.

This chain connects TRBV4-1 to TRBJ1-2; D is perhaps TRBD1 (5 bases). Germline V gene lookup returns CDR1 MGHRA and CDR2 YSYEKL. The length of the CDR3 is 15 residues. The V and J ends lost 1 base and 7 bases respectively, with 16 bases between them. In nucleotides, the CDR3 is TGCGCCAGCAGCCAAGTCTTTCCGGGGGGAGTTGGCTACACCTTC. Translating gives CASSQVFPGGVGYTF.

CDR3 loop: CASIPVGGSYNEQFF. The CDR3, as DNA: TGTGCCAGCATACCGGTGGGGGGGTCCTACAATGAGCAGTTCTTC. The chain recombines TRBV6-5 with TRBJ2-1; 7 bases are a match to TRBD2. CDR1 and CDR2 (germline): MNHEY, SVGAGI. The junction had 7 bases not matched to a gene; V was cut back by 7 bases and J by 1 base. The CDR3 extends over 15 amino acids.

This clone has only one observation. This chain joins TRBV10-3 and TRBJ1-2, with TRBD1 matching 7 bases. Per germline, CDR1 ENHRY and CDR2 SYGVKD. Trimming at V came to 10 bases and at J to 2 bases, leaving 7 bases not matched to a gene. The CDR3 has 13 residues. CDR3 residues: CATGGTENYGYTF. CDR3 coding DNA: TGTGCCACCGGAGGGACAGAGAACTATGGCTACACCTTC.

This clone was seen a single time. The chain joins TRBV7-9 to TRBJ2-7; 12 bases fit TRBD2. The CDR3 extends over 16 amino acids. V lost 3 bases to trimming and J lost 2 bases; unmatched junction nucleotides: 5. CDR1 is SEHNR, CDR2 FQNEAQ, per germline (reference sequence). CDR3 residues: CASSFQTSGGTYEQYF. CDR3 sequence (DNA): TGTGCCAGCAGCTTTCAAACTAGCGGGGGGACCTACGAGCAGTACTTC.

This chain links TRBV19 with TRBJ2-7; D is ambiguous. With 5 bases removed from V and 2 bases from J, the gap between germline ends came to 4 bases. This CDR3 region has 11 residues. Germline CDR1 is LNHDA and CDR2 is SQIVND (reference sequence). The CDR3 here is CASSSPYEQYF. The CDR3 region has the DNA TGTGCCAGTAGTTCCCCCTACGAGCAGTACTTC.

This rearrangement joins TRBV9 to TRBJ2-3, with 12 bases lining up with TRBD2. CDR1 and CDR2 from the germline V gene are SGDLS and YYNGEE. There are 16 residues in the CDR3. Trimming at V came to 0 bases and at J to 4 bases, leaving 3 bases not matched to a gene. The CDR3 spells CASSVGLAGDADTQYF. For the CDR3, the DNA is TGTGCCAGCAGCGTAGGACTAGCGGGGGATGCAGATACGCAGTATTTT.

Written as DNA, the CDR3 is TGTGCCAGCAGCTTAGAGGTCGGGGTGGGCCTAGCGGGATGGGATGAGCAGTTCTTC. This gives the protein CASSLEVGVGLAGWDEQFF. The chain is built from TRBV7-2 and TRBJ2-1, with 9 bases that match TRBD2. The CDR3 runs 19 residues. The V gene's germline CDR1 is SGHTA and CDR2 FQGNSA. J was trimmed by 8 bases and V by 1 base; bases with no gene match: 18.

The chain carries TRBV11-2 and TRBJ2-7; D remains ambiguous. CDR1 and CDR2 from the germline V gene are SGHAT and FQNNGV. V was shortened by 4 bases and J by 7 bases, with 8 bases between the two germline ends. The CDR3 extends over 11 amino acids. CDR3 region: CASSSEREQYF. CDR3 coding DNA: TGTGCCAGCAGCTCCGAAAGGGAGCAGTACTTC.

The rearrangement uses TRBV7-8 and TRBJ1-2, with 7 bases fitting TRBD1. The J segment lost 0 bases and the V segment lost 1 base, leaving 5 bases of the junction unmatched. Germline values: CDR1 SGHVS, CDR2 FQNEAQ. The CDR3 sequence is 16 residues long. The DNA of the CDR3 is TGTGCCAGCAGCTTAGGGGGGACAGCAACTAACTATGGCTACACCTTC. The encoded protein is CASSLGGTATNYGYTF.

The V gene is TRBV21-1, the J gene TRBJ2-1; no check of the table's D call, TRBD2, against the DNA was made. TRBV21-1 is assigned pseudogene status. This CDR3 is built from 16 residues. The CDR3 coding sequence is TGTGCCAGCAGCAAAGCTTCGACTAGCGGGCAGGGTGAGCAGTTCTTC. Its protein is CASSKASTSGQGEQFF.

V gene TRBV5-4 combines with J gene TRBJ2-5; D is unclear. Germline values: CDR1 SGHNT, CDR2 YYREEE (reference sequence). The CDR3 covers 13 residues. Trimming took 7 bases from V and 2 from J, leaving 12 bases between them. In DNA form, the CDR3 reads TGTGCCAGCGGGTTTGGGCAGCAAGAGACCCAGTACTTC. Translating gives CASGFGQQETQYF.

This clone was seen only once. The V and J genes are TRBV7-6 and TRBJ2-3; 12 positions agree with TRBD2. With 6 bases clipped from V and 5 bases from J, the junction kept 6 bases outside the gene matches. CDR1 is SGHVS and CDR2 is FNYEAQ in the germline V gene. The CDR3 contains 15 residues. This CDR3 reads CASSPPGLAGDTQYF. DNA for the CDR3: TGTGCCAGCAGTCCTCCGGGACTAGCGGGAGATACGCAGTATTTT.

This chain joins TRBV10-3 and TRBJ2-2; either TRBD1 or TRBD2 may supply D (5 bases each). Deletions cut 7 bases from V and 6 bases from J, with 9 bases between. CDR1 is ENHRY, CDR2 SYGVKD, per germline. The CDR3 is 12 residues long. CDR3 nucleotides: TGTGCCATCAAACGGGGACCCGGGGAGCTGTTTTTT. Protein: CAIKRGPGELFF.

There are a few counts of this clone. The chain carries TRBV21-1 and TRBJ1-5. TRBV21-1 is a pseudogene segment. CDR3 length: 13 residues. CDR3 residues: CASSKADAGPQHF. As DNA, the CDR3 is TGTGCCAGCAGCAAAGCCGACGCGGGCCCCCAGCATTTT.

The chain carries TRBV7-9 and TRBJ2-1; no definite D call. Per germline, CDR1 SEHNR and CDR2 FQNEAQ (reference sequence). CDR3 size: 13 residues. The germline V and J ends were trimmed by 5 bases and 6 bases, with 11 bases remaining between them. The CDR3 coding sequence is TGTGCCAGCAGCGCCAGCGCAAGCAATGAGCAGTTCTTC. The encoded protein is CASSASASNEQFF.

The CDR3 protein is CASSFPLDYLGGTDTQYF. The CDR3 nucleotides are TGTGCCAGCAGTTTTCCTCTCGACTACTTGGGGGGCACAGATACGCAGTATTTT. The chain has TRBV28 and TRBJ2-3; D possibly matches TRBD1 or TRBD2 (5 bases each). The germline CDR1 and CDR2 sequences are MDHEN and SYDVKM. The V and J ends lost 3 bases and 1 base respectively, with 20 bases between them. The CDR3 sequence is 18 residues long.

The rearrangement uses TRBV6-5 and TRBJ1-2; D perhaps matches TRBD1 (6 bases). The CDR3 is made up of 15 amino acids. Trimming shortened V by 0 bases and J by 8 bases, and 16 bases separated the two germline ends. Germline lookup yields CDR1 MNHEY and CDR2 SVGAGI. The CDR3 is CASSYSIMGAQGYTF. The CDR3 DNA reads TGTGCCAGCAGTTACTCGATTATGGGGGCACAGGGCTACACCTTC.

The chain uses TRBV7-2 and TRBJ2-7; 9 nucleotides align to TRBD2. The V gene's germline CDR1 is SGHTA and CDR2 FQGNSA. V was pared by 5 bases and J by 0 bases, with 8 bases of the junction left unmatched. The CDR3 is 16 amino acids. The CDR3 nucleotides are TGTGCCAGCAGCCCTACCCCGACTAGCGGCTCCTACGAGCAGTACTTC. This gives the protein CASSPTPTSGSYEQYF.

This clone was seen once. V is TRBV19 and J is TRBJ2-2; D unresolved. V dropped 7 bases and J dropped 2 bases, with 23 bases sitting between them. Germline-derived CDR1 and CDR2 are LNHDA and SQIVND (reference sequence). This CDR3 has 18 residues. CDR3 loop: CASMTVPTLLRNTGELFF. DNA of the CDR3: TGTGCCAGTATGACGGTCCCTACTCTTCTACGAAACACCGGGGAGCTGTTTTTT.

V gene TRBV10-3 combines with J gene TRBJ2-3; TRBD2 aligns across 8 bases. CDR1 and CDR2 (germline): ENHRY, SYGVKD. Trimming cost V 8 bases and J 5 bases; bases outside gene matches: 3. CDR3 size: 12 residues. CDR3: CAIGLAEDTQYF. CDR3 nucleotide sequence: TGTGCCATCGGACTAGCCGAAGATACGCAGTATTTT.